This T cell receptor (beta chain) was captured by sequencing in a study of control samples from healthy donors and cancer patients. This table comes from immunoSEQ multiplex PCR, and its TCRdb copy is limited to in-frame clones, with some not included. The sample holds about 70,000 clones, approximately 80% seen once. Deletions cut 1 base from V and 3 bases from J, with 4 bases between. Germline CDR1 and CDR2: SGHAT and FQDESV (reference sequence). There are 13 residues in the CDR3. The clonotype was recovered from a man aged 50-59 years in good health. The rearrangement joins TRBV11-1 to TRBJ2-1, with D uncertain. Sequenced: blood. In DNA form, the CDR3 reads TGTGCCAGCAGCTTAGAGGGCTACAATGAGCAGTTCTTC. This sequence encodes CASSLEGYNEQFF.